A single sample is the source of the 27 T cell receptor beta chains below, sequenced in a study of cytomegalovirus exposure and HLA in healthy donors. PCR primers comprised 60 Vbeta and 13 Jbeta primers. Clones were sequenced by immunoSEQ multiplex PCR, and TCRdb holds only the in-frame ones, with some missing. The sample lists about 190,000 clones, 79% occurring once. The sample taken for sequencing was PBMCs. The source is a young woman in good health and CMV-seronegative.

This clone was counted a few times. The chain is built from TRBV25-1 and TRBJ1-2; D uncertain. The CDR3 extends over 13 amino acids. Germline loops: CDR1 MGHDK, CDR2 SYGVNS. With 3 bases removed from V and 4 bases from J, the gap between germline ends came to 9 bases. The CDR3 sequence: CASSENGIYGYTF. CDR3 nucleotides: TGTGCCAGCAGTGAGAACGGTATCTATGGCTACACCTTC.

The chain carries TRBV19 and TRBJ2-2; D remains ambiguous. Germline CDR1 is LNHDA and CDR2 is SQIVND (reference sequence). Trimming shortened V by 1 base and J by 9 bases, and 9 bases separated the two germline ends. The CDR3 length is 13 residues. The CDR3 sequence: CASSIASPRELFF. The CDR3 DNA is TGTGCCAGTAGTATAGCCAGTCCCCGGGAGCTGTTTTTT.

V and J are TRBV28 and TRBJ2-7, with D possibly matching TRBD1 (6 bases). Germline CDR1 and CDR2: MDHEN and SYDVKM. The CDR3 covers 14 residues. Trimming pared 9 bases from V and 0 bases from J, leaving 15 bases between. DNA of the CDR3: TGTGCCAGTAGACAGGCCGCGAGCTCCTACGAGCAGTACTTC. It translates to CASRQAASSYEQYF.

J is TRBJ1-1 and V is TRBV9, with 8 bases identical to TRBD1. Trimming at V came to 3 bases and at J to 8 bases, leaving 6 bases not matched to a gene. The CDR3 runs to 13 residues. Germline V lookup: CDR1 SGDLS, CDR2 YYNGEE. This CDR3 reads CASSETTGVEAFF. The CDR3 DNA reads as TGTGCCAGCAGCGAAACGACAGGGGTGGAAGCTTTCTTT.

The rearrangement links TRBV28 to TRBJ1-1, with 10 bases matching TRBD1. CDR1 and CDR2 from the germline V gene are MDHEN and SYDVKM. Trimming at V came to 2 bases and at J to 4 bases, leaving 4 bases not matched to a gene. This CDR3 region has 15 residues. The CDR3 sequence: CASSLGDRGATEAFF. The CDR3 DNA sequence: TGTGCCAGCAGTTTAGGGGACAGGGGAGCCACTGAAGCTTTCTTT. The complete variable domain, with remaining parts taken from reference TRBV28 and TRBJ1-1, reads DVKVTQSSRYLVKRTGEKVFLECVQDMDHENMFWYRQDPGLGLRLIYFSYDVKMKEKGDIPEGYSVSREKKERFSLILESASTNQTSMYLCASSLGDRGATEAFFGQGTRLTVV.

A note on this clone: An end of the junction does not agree with germline; a read error may underlie this. V gene TRBV7-7 combines with J gene TRBJ2-7; weak D call: TRBD2 (5 bases). The CDR3 length is 15 residues. The germline gives CDR1 SSHAT, CDR2 FNYEAQ (reference sequence). CDR3 region: CASSLGFGSSYEQYF. CDR3 nucleotides: TGTGCTAGCAGCTTAGGTTTTGGGAGCTCCTACGAGCAGTACTTC.

This clone was picked up a small number of times. This chain joins TRBV5-4 and TRBJ2-1, with D possibly TRBD2 on 6 matching bases. Germline V CDR1 and CDR2: SGHNT, YYREEE (reference sequence). The CDR3 runs 14 residues. Trimming pared 0 bases from V and 8 bases from J, leaving 12 bases between. The CDR3 spells CASSLARAGDEQFF. The CDR3 DNA reads TGTGCCAGCAGCTTGGCCCGAGCGGGCGATGAGCAGTTCTTC.

The chain combines TRBV5-6 with TRBJ2-1; 7 bases align to TRBD1. The CDR3 consists of 13 residues. CDR1 and CDR2 (germline): SGHDT, YYEEEE. V shed 0 bases and J 8 bases; nucleotides not matched to a gene: 2. The CDR3 region is CASSLDRGYEQFF. The CDR3 nucleotides are TGTGCCAGCAGCTTGGACAGGGGTTATGAGCAGTTCTTC.

J is TRBJ1-6 and V is TRBV30; possibly TRBD1 for D (6 bases). Germline CDR1 is GTSNPN and CDR2 is SVGIG (reference sequence). The CDR3 loop spans 14 amino acids. Trimming removed 5 bases from V and 9 bases from J, with 17 bases in between. The CDR3 spells CAWDNRDEGSPLHF. The DNA of the CDR3 is TGTGCCTGGGACAACAGGGATGAGGGTTCACCCCTCCACTTT.

The rearrangement links TRBV5-1 to TRBJ1-1; 8 bases fit TRBD1. The V gene end was trimmed by 6 bases and the J gene end by 1 base; junction bases not matched to a gene: 5. CDR1 and CDR2 from the germline V gene are SGHRS and YFSETQ. The CDR3 consists of 14 residues. CDR3 protein: CASMRDRTNTEAFF. The CDR3 DNA follows: TGCGCCAGCATGAGGGACAGGACGAACACTGAAGCTTTCTTT.

This chain links TRBV11-3 with TRBJ2-1, with D perhaps TRBD2 (6 bases). CDR1 and CDR2 from the germline V gene are SGHNT and YENEEA. The CDR3 extends over 15 amino acids. The V and J ends lost 3 bases and 5 bases respectively, with 14 bases between them. CDR3 in DNA: TGTGCCAGCAGCTTGACGGGAGCGTTTAACAATGAGCAGTTCTTC. Encoded protein: CASSLTGAFNNEQFF.

The chain recombines TRBV5-1 with TRBJ1-4, with 9 positions matching TRBD1. The germline V gene has CDR1 SGHRS and CDR2 YFSETQ. With 4 bases clipped from V and 7 bases from J, the junction kept 11 bases outside the gene matches. The CDR3 totals 16 residues. The CDR3 here is CASSGGGTGSTEKLFF. The DNA of the CDR3 is TGCGCCAGCAGCGGCGGCGGGACAGGGTCAACTGAAAAACTGTTTTTT.

The CDR3: CASSSPGTSGTDTQYF. The DNA of the CDR3 is TGTGCCAGCAGCTCCCCCGGGACTAGCGGGACAGATACGCAGTATTTT. The rearrangement links TRBV7-2 to TRBJ2-3; TRBD2 matches 12 bases. CDR1 and CDR2 (germline): SGHTA, FQGNSA. Unmatched junction bases numbered 5, after V lost 4 bases and J lost 3 bases. CDR3 length: 16 amino acids.

CDR3 DNA: TGTGCCAGCAGTTTATCTCGTCGCACTGAAGCTTTCTTT. As protein: CASSLSRRTEAFF. The rearrangement uses TRBV27 and TRBJ1-1; D uncertain. Germline V gene lookup returns CDR1 MNHEY and CDR2 SMNVEV (reference sequence). There are 13 residues in the CDR3. V lost 0 bases and J lost 4, with 6 bases in between.

This clone was seen once. This chain uses TRBV13 with TRBJ2-5; 9 bases match TRBD1. TRBJ2-7 explains the end of the DNA better; the J call may be wrong. The length of the CDR3 is 13 residues. Per germline, CDR1 PRHDT and CDR2 FYEKMQ (reference sequence). DNA of the CDR3: TGTGCCAGCAGCACGGACAGGGGCTACGAGCAGTACTTC. As protein: CASSTDRGYEQYF.

The J gene is TRBJ1-2, the V gene TRBV28; D gene uncertain. The V gene's germline CDR1 is MDHEN and CDR2 SYDVKM. The V end lost 6 bases, the J end lost 4 bases, and 12 bases lay between the germline ends. The length of the CDR3 is 13 residues. Here the CDR3 DNA reads TGTGCCAGCAGCCCTCCGCGGGGCTATGGCTACACCTTC. It encodes CASSPPRGYGYTF.

The chain links TRBV7-8 to TRBJ2-1; 12 positions agree with TRBD2. CDR3 length: 14 amino acids. V was clipped by 5 bases and J by 5 bases; unmatched bases: 1. CDR1 is SGHVS, CDR2 FQNEAQ, per germline. CDR3: CASSRLAGDNEQFF. The CDR3 nucleotides read TGTGCCAGCAGCCGACTAGCGGGGGACAATGAGCAGTTCTTC. The full variable domain, rest sourced from reference TRBV7-8 and TRBJ2-1, is GAGVSQSPRYKVAKRGQDVALRCDPISGHVSLFWYQQALGQGPEFLTYFQNEAQLDKSGLPSDRFFAERPEGSVSTLKIQRTQQEDSAVYLCASSRLAGDNEQFFGPGTRLTVL.

The genes are TRBV6-5 and TRBJ2-5; 7 positions match TRBD1. Germline CDR1 is MNHEY and CDR2 is SVGAGI. Trimming took 2 bases from V and 1 from J; bases not matched to a gene: 4. CDR3 length: 15 residues. In DNA form, the CDR3 reads TGTGCCAGCAGTTACAAGGGGGCGACCCAAGAGACCCAGTACTTC. This gives the protein CASSYKGATQETQYF.

A few counts support this clone. This rearrangement joins TRBV20-1 to TRBJ2-1; D is undetermined. From germline, CDR1 is DFQATT and CDR2 SNEGSKA (reference sequence). V was cut by 1 base and J by 12 bases, with 10 bases left in between. This CDR3 has 11 residues. CDR3 sequence reads: CSARGSTGQFF. The CDR3 nucleotides are TGCAGTGCTAGAGGTTCTACGGGGCAGTTCTTC.

J is TRBJ2-2 and V is TRBV28; 7 nucleotides line up with TRBD1. Germline CDR1 is MDHEN and CDR2 is SYDVKM. V shed 6 bases, J shed 1 base, and the junction held 11 bases outside the gene matches. This CDR3 has 17 residues. This chain's CDR3 is CASSLPLNRGNTGELFF. DNA for the CDR3: TGTGCCAGCAGCCTCCCTCTGAACAGGGGGAACACCGGGGAGCTGTTTTTT.

This chain connects TRBV5-6 to TRBJ2-1; D possibly corresponds to TRBD2 (6 bases). The CDR3 runs to 14 residues. V was pared by 5 bases and J by 4 bases, with 13 bases between. Looked up from germline, CDR1 is SGHDT and CDR2 is YYEEEE. The CDR3 loop is CASSSGTSYNEQFF. The CDR3 DNA reads as TGTGCCAGCAGTTCCGGGACTTCATACAATGAGCAGTTCTTC. The full variable domain, with the rest looked up from reference TRBV5-6 and TRBJ2-1, is DAGVTQSPTHLIKTRGQQVTLRCSPKSGHDTVSWYQQALGQGPQFIFQYYEEEERQRGNFPDRFSGHQFPNYSSELNVNALLLGDSALYLCASSSGTSYNEQFFGPGTRLTVL.

This chain connects TRBV6-6 to TRBJ2-1, with TRBD2 identical over 7 bases. J was trimmed by 0 bases and V by 5 bases; bases with no gene match: 4. There are 15 residues in the CDR3. From germline, CDR1 is MNHNY and CDR2 SVGAGI (reference sequence). CDR3 residues: CASSHSGSSYNEQFF. As DNA, the CDR3 is TGTGCCAGCAGTCATAGCGGGTCCTCCTACAATGAGCAGTTCTTC.

The chain carries TRBV28 and TRBJ2-3; D remains unclear. With 4 bases removed from V and 2 bases from J, the gap between germline ends came to 13 bases. This CDR3 spans 15 amino acids. Germline V gives CDR1 MDHEN, CDR2 SYDVKM. CDR3 in amino acids: CASSSNQASTDTQYF. The CDR3, as DNA: TGTGCCAGCAGTTCCAACCAGGCTTCCACAGATACGCAGTATTTT.

The chain links TRBV4-1 to TRBJ2-1, with D perhaps TRBD2 (5 bases). CDR1 MGHRA and CDR2 YSYEKL come from the germline V gene. V lost 6 bases and J 0 bases, leaving 12 bases between the germline ends. The CDR3 is made up of 15 amino acids. The CDR3 sequence: CASRPTRSSYNEQFF. CDR3 coding DNA: TGCGCCAGCAGGCCCACTAGGAGCTCCTACAATGAGCAGTTCTTC.

CDR3: CASSWRDGGYTF. The CDR3 bases are TGTGCCAGCAGCTGGAGAGACGGTGGCTACACCTTC. This chain uses TRBV7-4 with TRBJ1-2; no firm D call. Germline assignment: CDR1 SGHVT and CDR2 SQSDAQ. This CDR3 region has 12 residues. V gave up 4 bases and J gave up 7 bases, with 10 bases separating them.

The genes are TRBV9 and TRBJ2-3; 8 bases line up with TRBD2. J was trimmed by 1 base and V by 2 bases; bases with no gene match: 6. Germline CDR1 reads SGDLS; CDR2 reads YYNGEE. This CDR3 is 16 amino acids long. The CDR3 protein is CASSVHAAGGTDTQYF. CDR3 nucleotides: TGTGCCAGCAGCGTTCATGCAGCGGGGGGCACAGATACGCAGTATTTT.

V usage is TRBV15 and J usage is TRBJ1-2; D remains ambiguous. Trimming shortened V by 1 base and J by 0 bases, and 9 bases separated the two germline ends. Germline CDR1 is LNHNV and CDR2 is YYDKDF (reference sequence). The CDR3 is made up of 15 amino acids. The CDR3 DNA is TGTGCCACCAGCAGAGGTGTCAGAACTAACTATGGCTACACCTTC. Protein: CATSRGVRTNYGYTF.